This is a list of T cell receptor beta chains from one sample in a study of OX40 agonist ivuxolimab in advanced cancers. Clones were sequenced by immunoSEQ multiplex PCR, and TCRdb holds only the in-frame ones, with some missing. The sample consists of roughly 90,000 clones, roughly 90% of them appearing once. Specimen: CD4+ or CD8+ T cells sorted from blood, collected in a trial of the OX40 agonist ivuxolimab. These TCRs come from an adult with an advanced solid tumor such as melanoma, head and neck, liver or kidney cancer. Each CDR3 is given with its conserved first and last residue. The D gene is left open where the match is weak. For some rows the clone size is stated as once, few or many, or as a class when expanded; others skip it.

v_call,d_call,clone_size,j_call,cdr3_aa,cdr3_nt
TRBV9,TRBD2,.,TRBJ2-2,CASSAPGLAGWNTGELFF,TGTGCCAGCAGCGCCCCGGGACTAGCGGGCTGGAACACCGGGGAGCTGTTTTTT
TRBV19,TRBD1,.,TRBJ2-5,CASSPRGRALETQYF,TGTGCCAGTAGTCCAAGGGGGCGCGCTTTGGAGACCCAGTACTTC
TRBV2,.,.,TRBJ2-2,CASSEGSTRITGELFF,TGTGCCAGCAGTGAAGGGTCAACTAGAATCACCGGGGAGCTGTTTTTT
TRBV19,TRBD2,once,TRBJ2-7,CASSPTSGPYEQYF,TGTGCCAGTAGTCCGACTAGCGGGCCCTACGAGCAGTACTTC
TRBV20-1,.,.,TRBJ1-4,CSAWDTRKLFF,TGCAGTGCGTGGGACACTCGGAAACTGTTTTTT
TRBV6-5,TRBD1,.,TRBJ1-2,CASSYPTGGDYTF,TGTGCCAGCAGTTACCCGACAGGGGGCGACTACACCTTC
TRBV5-5,.,.,TRBJ1-4,CASSSGAGEKLFF,TGTGCCAGCAGCTCAGGGGCCGGTGAAAAACTGTTTTTT
TRBV6-1,.,.,TRBJ2-3,CASSEPSTDTQYF,TGTGCCAGCAGTGAACCTAGCACAGATACGCAGTATTTT
TRBV4-2,.,.,TRBJ2-1,CASSQAANDMDNEQFF,TGTGCCAGCAGCCAAGCCGCTAACGACATGGACAATGAGCAGTTCTTC
TRBV11-2,.,.,TRBJ2-1,CASSPGNNHYNEQFF,TGTGCCAGCAGCCCCGGGAACAACCATTACAATGAGCAGTTCTTC
TRBV11-3,.,.,TRBJ1-1,CASSLTGNTEAFF,TGTGCCAGCAGCTTAACAGGGAACACTGAAGCTTTCTTT
TRBV4-2,TRBD2,.,TRBJ2-7,CASSQDKRGEQYF,TGTGCCAGCAGCCAAGATAAGCGGGGCGAGCAGTACTTC
TRBV5-1,.,.,TRBJ2-3,CASSLVLTDTQYF,TGCGCCAGCAGCTTGGTCCTCACAGATACGCAGTATTTT
TRBV12-5,.,.,TRBJ2-5,CASGLDRGRNQETQYF,TGTGCTAGTGGTTTGGATAGGGGGAGAAACCAAGAGACCCAGTACTTC
TRBV5-1,TRBD2,.,TRBJ2-2,CASSQSGRGIGELFF,TGCGCCAGCAGCCAGAGCGGGAGGGGTATCGGGGAGCTGTTTTTT
TRBV5-5,.,few,TRBJ1-3,CASTNTPDHGNTIYF,TGTGCCAGCACCAATACACCGGATCATGGAAACACCATATATTTT
TRBV7-9,.,.,TRBJ2-5,CASSLAGGSETQYF,TGTGCCAGCAGCTTAGCAGGGGGTTCGGAGACCCAGTACTTC
TRBV7-8,.,once,TRBJ2-7,CASSLAEVNYEQYF,TGTGCCAGCAGCTTAGCGGAGGTAAACTACGAGCAGTACTTC
TRBV10-3,.,.,TRBJ2-7,CAISDGSHSYEQYF,TGTGCCATCAGTGATGGGAGTCACTCCTACGAGCAGTACTTC
TRBV18,TRBD1,.,TRBJ2-3,CASSLTGVGTDTQYF,TGTGCCAGCTCACTGACAGGGGTAGGCACAGATACGCAGTATTTT
TRBV6-1,.,.,TRBJ1-5,CASSGDLGVQPQHF,TGTGCCAGCAGTGGGGACCTAGGGGTACAGCCCCAGCATTTT
TRBV21-1,.,.,TRBJ1-2,CASSKDTANYGYTF,TGTGCCAGCAGCAAAGACACCGCTAACTATGGCTACACCTTC
TRBV27,.,.,TRBJ2-6,CASSPGQLYSGANVLTF,TGTGCCAGCAGCCCCGGACAGCTTTACTCTGGGGCCAACGTCCTGACTTTC
TRBV7-8,TRBD1,.,TRBJ2-6,CASSLDPRQGAAGANVLTF,TGTGCCAGCAGCTTAGATCCGAGACAGGGGGCTGCTGGGGCCAACGTCCTGACTTTC
TRBV7-3,TRBD2,.,TRBJ2-1,CASSFLTSGINEQFF,TGTGCCAGCAGCTTTCTGACTAGCGGGATCAATGAGCAGTTCTTC
TRBV6-6,.,.,TRBJ1-5,CASSYPISNQPQHF,TGTGCCAGCAGTTATCCCATAAGCAATCAGCCCCAGCATTTT
TRBV7-9,TRBD1,once,TRBJ2-5,CASSVHGTGRETQYF,TGTGCCAGCAGCGTACACGGGACAGGGAGGGAGACCCAGTACTTC
TRBV19,.,.,TRBJ1-3,CASSIRDGIYSGNTIYF,TGTGCCAGTAGTATAAGGGACGGAATATACTCTGGAAACACCATATATTTT
TRBV5-4,.,.,TRBJ2-3,CASSLALSTDTQYF,TGTGCCAGCAGCTTGGCCTTAAGCACAGATACGCAGTATTTT
TRBV4-3,.,.,TRBJ1-2,CASSQDVYGSHYGYTF,TGCGCCAGCAGCCAAGATGTTTACGGCTCCCACTATGGCTACACCTTC
TRBV29-1,.,.,TRBJ2-3,CSVDTGLGLASTDTQYF,TGCAGCGTTGACACTGGACTTGGACTGGCTAGCACAGATACGCAGTATTTT
TRBV19,TRBD1,.,TRBJ2-5,CASNSGQGVRETQYF,TGTGCCAGTAACAGCGGACAGGGGGTGAGGGAGACCCAGTACTTC
TRBV6-4,.,few,TRBJ1-2,CASSRGPGYGYTF,TGTGCCAGCAGCCGGGGACCGGGCTATGGCTACACCTTC
TRBV19,TRBD1,.,TRBJ1-2,CASSRDSAFLNYGYTF,TGTGCCAGTAGCCGGGACAGCGCATTTCTTAACTATGGCTACACCTTC
TRBV7-8,.,.,TRBJ1-4,CASSPERVGEKLFF,TGTGCCAGCAGCCCAGAGAGGGTGGGTGAAAAACTGTTTTTT